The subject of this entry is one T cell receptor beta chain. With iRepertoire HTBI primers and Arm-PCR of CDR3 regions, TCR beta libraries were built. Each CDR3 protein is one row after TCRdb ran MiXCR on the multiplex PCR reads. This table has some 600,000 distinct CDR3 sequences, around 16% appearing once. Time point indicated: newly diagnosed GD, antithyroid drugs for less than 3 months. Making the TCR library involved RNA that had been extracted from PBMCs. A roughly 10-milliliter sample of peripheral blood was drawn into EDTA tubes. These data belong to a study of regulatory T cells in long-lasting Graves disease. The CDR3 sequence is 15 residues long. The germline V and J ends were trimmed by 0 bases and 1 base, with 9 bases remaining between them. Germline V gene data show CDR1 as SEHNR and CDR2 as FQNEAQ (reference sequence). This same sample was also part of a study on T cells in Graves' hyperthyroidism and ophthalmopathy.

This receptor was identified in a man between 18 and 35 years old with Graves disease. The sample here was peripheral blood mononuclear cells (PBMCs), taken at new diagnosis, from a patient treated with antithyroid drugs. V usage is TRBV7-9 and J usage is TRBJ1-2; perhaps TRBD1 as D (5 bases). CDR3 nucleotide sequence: TGTGCCAGCAGCTTAGCCGGGACGGATAACTATGGCTACACCTTC. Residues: CASSLAGTDNYGYTF.